What follows are 30 T cell receptor beta chains derived from one specimen sequenced in a study of cytotoxic CD8 clonotypes in ibrutinib-treated CLL. The data were produced by immunoSEQ multiplex PCR, yet TCRdb's version contains in-frame clones alone and is incomplete. Of 12,000 to 15,000 clones in the sample, around 48% were seen once. Sample: PBMCs, taken at an approximately 22-month disease-progression time point, from a patient treated with ibrutinib. These receptor sequences come from a human donor with chronic lymphocytic leukemia.

The chain links TRBV18 to TRBJ2-7; TRBD1 agrees at 8 bases. The CDR3 consists of 15 residues. The trim removed 3 bases at V and 3 bases at J, leaving 7 bases unmatched. In germline, CDR1 is KGHSH, CDR2 LQKENI. Here the CDR3 reads CASSPTGTGNYEQYF. CDR3 sequence (DNA): TGTGCCAGCTCACCTACCGGGACAGGTAACTACGAGCAGTACTTC.

This clone is classed as medium-sized (0.01 to 0.1%). V and J are TRBV6-6 and TRBJ2-3; D remains ambiguous. The CDR3 has 10 amino acids. Germline values: CDR1 MNHNY, CDR2 SVGAGI (reference sequence). The V end was cut by 7 bases, the J end by 5 bases, with 4 bases between. Here the CDR3 reads CASNRDTQYF. DNA of the CDR3: TGTGCCAGCAACAGAGATACGCAGTATTTT.

This clone has just a few counts. This chain uses TRBV15 with TRBJ2-1; TRBD2 matches at 8 bases. Germline CDR1 reads LNHNV; CDR2 reads YYDKDF (reference sequence). After removal of 0 bases from V and 3 bases from J, the junction contained 7 bases not matched to a gene. This CDR3 has 17 residues. The CDR3 reads CATSRDPGLGDYNEQFF. The CDR3 DNA reads as TGTGCCACCAGCAGAGATCCGGGACTAGGGGACTACAATGAGCAGTTCTTC.

The chain has TRBV6-1 and TRBJ1-5, with D unclear. The germline CDR1 and CDR2 sequences are MNHNS and SASEGT. This CDR3 has 11 amino acids. Trimming removed 1 base at V and 6 bases at J, with 1 base between. The CDR3 sequence: CASSEVQPQHF. CDR3 sequence (DNA): TGTGCCAGCAGTGAAGTTCAGCCCCAGCATTTT.

This clone was detected a few times. The chain has TRBV2 and TRBJ1-1, with 9 nucleotides matching TRBD1. Per germline, CDR1 SNHLY and CDR2 FYNNEI. CDR3 length: 13 residues. V trimming: 10 bases; J trimming: 3 bases; junction bases outside the gene matches: 6. CDR3 in amino acids: CATRQGGDTEAFF. In DNA form, the CDR3 reads TGTGCCACCCGACAGGGGGGGGACACTGAAGCTTTCTTT.

This clone showed up just a few times. This chain links TRBV29-1 with TRBJ1-2; 9 nucleotides match TRBD1. The CDR3 sequence is 13 residues long. After removal of 7 bases from V and 0 bases from J, the junction contained 3 bases not matched to a gene. Germline values: CDR1 SQVTM, CDR2 ANQGSEA. CDR3 sequence reads: CSATGGSNYGYTF. DNA of the CDR3: TGCAGCGCCACAGGGGGCTCTAACTATGGCTACACCTTC.

The gene calls are TRBV20-1 and TRBJ2-1; no firm D call. The V gene's germline CDR1 is DFQATT and CDR2 SNEGSKA (reference sequence). The CDR3 totals 11 residues. V shed 3 bases and J shed 7 bases, with 7 bases lying between them. The CDR3 DNA reads as TGCAGTGCTAGTAGGCTGAATGAGCAGTTCTTC. Residues: CSASRLNEQFF.

This clone turned up a few times. The rearrangement uses TRBV7-9 and TRBJ1-2; 7 nucleotides line up with TRBD1. The trim removed 5 bases at V and 8 bases at J, leaving 11 bases unmatched. The CDR3 extends over 14 amino acids. Germline V gives CDR1 SEHNR, CDR2 FQNEAQ (reference sequence). This CDR3 reads CASSPGTATKGYTF. CDR3 DNA sequence: TGTGCCAGCAGCCCCGGGACAGCCACTAAGGGCTACACCTTC.

The chain couples TRBV27 to TRBJ2-7; TRBD2 matches at 7 bases. The germline CDR1 and CDR2 sequences are MNHEY and SMNVEV (reference sequence). The CDR3 runs 14 residues. With V trimmed by 6 bases and J by 4 bases, 9 bases remained unmatched. Here the CDR3 DNA reads TGTGCCAGCAGAACCGGGACCGGGGGGTACGAGCAGTACTTC. This gives the protein CASRTGTGGYEQYF.

The chain couples TRBV5-4 to TRBJ1-1; 8 bases line up with TRBD1. Per the germline V gene, CDR1 is SGHNT and CDR2 is YYREEE (reference sequence). The CDR3 runs to 14 residues. The V gene end was trimmed by 2 bases and the J gene end by 5 bases; junction bases not matched to a gene: 5. The CDR3, as DNA: TGTGCCAGCAGCTTTGGACAGGGAAGGACTGAAGCTTTCTTT. This gives the protein CASSFGQGRTEAFF.

The chain couples TRBV9 to TRBJ1-2; no reliable D call. The CDR3 is 15 amino acids. CDR1 and CDR2 (germline): SGDLS, YYNGEE. Trimming took off 0 bases at V and 4 bases at J, with 13 bases between the two ends. CDR3 coding DNA: TGTGCCAGCAGCGTAGCTACCAGGAATGCCTATGGCTACACCTTC. This translates into CASSVATRNAYGYTF. The full variable domain, in which reference TRBV9 and TRBJ1-2 provide the parts outside the CDR3, is DSGVTQTPKHLITATGQRVTLRCSPRSGDLSVYWYQQSLDQGLQFLIQYYNGEERAKGNILERFSAQQFPDLHSELNLSSLELGDSALYFCASSVATRNAYGYTFGSGTRLTVV.

This clone was seen more than once but under ten times. The rearrangement joins TRBV2 to TRBJ2-2; D possibly matches TRBD1 or TRBD2 (5 bases each). The CDR3 is 15 amino acids. Germline CDR1 SNHLY, CDR2 FYNNEI. With 5 bases removed from V and 1 base from J, the gap between germline ends came to 11 bases. The CDR3 spells CASSTGTRNTGELFF. Here the CDR3 DNA reads TGTGCCAGCAGTACCGGGACCCGGAACACCGGGGAGCTGTTTTTT.

The chain has TRBV27 and TRBJ1-1, with D possibly being TRBD1 (5 bases). With 5 bases removed from V and 6 bases from J, the gap between germline ends came to 16 bases. CDR3 length: 14 residues. Germline assignment: CDR1 MNHEY and CDR2 SMNVEV (reference sequence). In nucleotides, the CDR3 is TGTGCCAGCAGTCACGGACAAGGAACATCTGAAGCTTTCTTT. Encoded protein: CASSHGQGTSEAFF.

In its sample, this clone is medium-sized. The chain has TRBV30 and TRBJ2-5; 10 nucleotides match TRBD2. Germline trimming cut 3 bases from V and 2 bases from J; bases unmatched to any gene: 0. Germline-derived CDR1 and CDR2 are GTSNPN and SVGIG (reference sequence). The CDR3 is made up of 13 amino acids. CDR3 coding DNA: TGTGCCTGGAGAGCGGGGGGGCAAGAGACCCAGTACTTC. This sequence encodes CAWRAGGQETQYF.

The rearrangement joins TRBV14 to TRBJ2-7, with 10 positions matching TRBD1. CDR1 is SGHDN and CDR2 is FVKESK in the germline V gene. Trimming took 0 bases from V and 6 from J; bases not matched to a gene: 5. The CDR3 consists of 15 residues. The chain's CDR3 is CASSQDRTGGIEQYF. DNA for the CDR3: TGTGCCAGCAGCCAAGATAGGACAGGGGGAATCGAGCAGTACTTC.

This clone is a singleton in its sample. V and J are TRBV28 and TRBJ1-1; TRBD1 is a possible D gene (6 bases). CDR1 and CDR2 from the germline V gene are MDHEN and SYDVKM. This CDR3 has 15 amino acids. V was pared by 1 base and J by 2 bases, with 11 bases between. The CDR3 bases are TGTGCCAGCAGTTTATTGCAGGGGTATAACACTGAAGCTTTCTTT. It yields the protein CASSLLQGYNTEAFF.

This clone has a handful of counts. The V call is TRBV7-9, the J call TRBJ2-3; possibly TRBD2 for D (5 bases). V gave up 6 bases and J gave up 6 bases, with 22 bases separating them. Germline V gives CDR1 SEHNR, CDR2 FQNEAQ (reference sequence). The CDR3 runs 16 residues. The DNA for the CDR3 is TGTGCCAGCAGTCGGAGGAGCAGCTCTTCTACGGATACGCAGTATTTT. Protein product: CASSRRSSSSTDTQYF.

The CDR3 is CASRPRTGRAYNSPLHF. CDR3 in DNA: TGTGCCAGCAGACCACGGACAGGCAGAGCCTATAATTCACCCCTCCACTTT. V and J are TRBV27 and TRBJ1-6; 7 bases are shared with TRBD1. Germline V lookup: CDR1 MNHEY, CDR2 SMNVEV (reference sequence). V dropped 6 bases and J dropped 2; count of bases not matched to a gene: 10. CDR3 length: 17 residues.

This clone was recorded once. V is TRBV12-5 and J is TRBJ2-1; TRBD2 matches at 12 bases. J gave up 5 bases and V 1 base, and 6 bases lay outside the gene matches. The CDR3 sequence is 17 residues long. Germline V gene data show CDR1 as LGHNT and CDR2 as FRNRAP. This CDR3 is CASGLASGGASHNEQFF. The CDR3 DNA follows: TGTGCTAGTGGTTTGGCTAGCGGGGGGGCATCGCACAATGAGCAGTTCTTC.

The rearrangement uses TRBV30 and TRBJ1-1; D possibly corresponds to TRBD1 (6 bases). The germline gives CDR1 GTSNPN, CDR2 SVGIG (reference sequence). Trimming shortened V by 1 base and J by 7 bases, and 10 bases separated the two germline ends. The length of the CDR3 is 12 residues. The DNA of the CDR3 is TGTGCCTGGAGTGAAGGGGGAGGTGAAGCTTTCTTT. Protein product: CAWSEGGGEAFF.

The chain carries TRBV11-2 and TRBJ2-7; a possible D gene is TRBD1 (6 bases). Between the trimmed V and J ends, which lost 2 bases and 0 bases, there was a span of 14 bases. This CDR3 contains 16 residues. Germline loops: CDR1 SGHAT, CDR2 FQNNGV. The CDR3 reads CASSLNPTGLSYEQYF. The CDR3 nucleotides read TGTGCCAGCAGCTTAAATCCAACAGGGCTCTCCTACGAGCAGTACTTC.

The count of this clone is one. This chain joins TRBV27 and TRBJ2-7; D not certain. Germline V gene data show CDR1 as MNHEY and CDR2 as SMNVEV (reference sequence). Trimming stripped 0 bases from V and 2 bases from J, with 8 bases between. The CDR3 is 14 residues long. As DNA, the CDR3 is TGTGCCAGCAGTTTATCGCCCCGGACCTACGAGCAGTACTTC. It is translated as CASSLSPRTYEQYF.

The J gene is TRBJ1-4, the V gene TRBV6-1; TRBD1 matches at 9 bases. This CDR3 has 13 amino acids. The junction had 1 base not matched to a gene; V was cut back by 8 bases and J by 3 bases. CDR1 and CDR2 (germline): MNHNS, SASEGT. CDR3 sequence (DNA): TGTGCCAGCCGGGACAGGGCTAATGAAAAACTGTTTTTT. Its protein product is CASRDRANEKLFF.

The V and J genes are TRBV29-1 and TRBJ1-1; 9 nucleotides match TRBD1. Germline CDR1 and CDR2: SQVTM and ANQGSEA. With V trimmed by 7 bases and J by 6 bases, 9 bases remained unmatched. The CDR3 loop spans 13 amino acids. CDR3 region: CSARGQGAPEAFF. CDR3 DNA: TGCAGCGCACGGGGACAGGGTGCGCCTGAAGCTTTCTTT.

This CDR3 is CARVGGGLQETQYF. In nucleotides, the CDR3 is TGCGCCAGGGTAGGCGGGGGGCTCCAAGAGACCCAGTACTTC. The V gene is TRBV10-1, the J gene TRBJ2-5, with TRBD2 identical over 8 bases. V lost 9 bases to trimming and J lost 1 base; unmatched junction nucleotides: 7. Germline loops: CDR1 WNHNN, CDR2 SYGVQD (reference sequence). The CDR3 runs 14 residues.

This chain joins TRBV7-6 and TRBJ1-1; D is unresolved. Germline-derived CDR1 and CDR2 are SGHVS and FNYEAQ. The ends were cut back, 4 bases at V and 3 bases at J, with 18 bases in the middle. This CDR3 spans 16 amino acids. CDR3 nucleotides: TGTGCCAGCAGCTCCCATCGGGTCAGCCCGGACACTGAAGCTTTCTTT. This codes for CASSSHRVSPDTEAFF.

The rearrangement links TRBV18 to TRBJ2-7, with a tentative D call TRBD1 (5 bases). Germline-derived CDR1 and CDR2 are KGHSH and LQKENI. This CDR3 is built from 16 residues. V lost 2 bases and J 1 base, leaving 15 bases between the germline ends. CDR3 protein: CASSPNWGRTSYEQYF. The DNA for the CDR3 is TGTGCCAGCTCACCAAACTGGGGCAGAACTTCCTACGAGCAGTACTTC.

The rearrangement joins TRBV6-5 to TRBJ1-3, with TRBD1 matching 8 bases. The CDR3 length is 15 residues. The germline V gene encodes CDR1 MNHEY and CDR2 SVGAGI. J lost 10 bases, V lost 2 bases, and 10 bases had no gene match. Here the CDR3 DNA reads TGTGCCAGCAGTTACGGCGGACAGGGAGTCTCTACCATATATTTT. It specifies CASSYGGQGVSTIYF.

This clone was counted between two and nine times. The rearrangement uses TRBV5-1 and TRBJ1-1; possibly TRBD1 for D (6 bases). V was clipped by 4 bases and J by 3 bases, with 19 bases between them. The germline V gene has CDR1 SGHRS and CDR2 YFSETQ. The CDR3 runs 16 residues. The CDR3 loop reads CASSNGQYEPYTEAFF. The CDR3, as DNA: TGCGCCAGCAGCAACGGACAGTACGAACCGTACACTGAAGCTTTCTTT.

This clone showed up many times. The DNA for the CDR3 is TGTGCCAGCAGACCTGCGGAGAACTATGGCTACACCTTC. Protein sequence: CASRPAENYGYTF. The chain combines TRBV25-1 with TRBJ1-2; D remains unclear. Per the germline V gene, CDR1 is MGHDK and CDR2 is SYGVNS. This CDR3 has 13 residues. V lost 6 bases, J lost 2 bases, and 10 bases lay in between.